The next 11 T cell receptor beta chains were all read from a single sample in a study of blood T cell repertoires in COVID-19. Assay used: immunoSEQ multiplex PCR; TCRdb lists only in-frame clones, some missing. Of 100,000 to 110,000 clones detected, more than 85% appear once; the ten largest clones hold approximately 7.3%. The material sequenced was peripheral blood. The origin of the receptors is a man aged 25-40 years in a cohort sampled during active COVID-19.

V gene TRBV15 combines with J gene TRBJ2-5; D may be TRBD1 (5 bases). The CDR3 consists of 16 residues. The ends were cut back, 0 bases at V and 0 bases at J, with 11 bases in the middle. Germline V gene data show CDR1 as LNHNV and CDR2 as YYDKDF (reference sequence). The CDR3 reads CATSRDKGSHQETQYF. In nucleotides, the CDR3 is TGTGCCACCAGCAGAGATAAGGGGTCCCACCAAGAGACCCAGTACTTC. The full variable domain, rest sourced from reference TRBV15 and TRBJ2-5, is DAMVIQNPRYQVTQFGKPVTLSCSQTLNHNVMYWYQQKSSQAPKLLFHYYDKDFNNEADTPDNFQSRRPNTSFCFLDIRSPGLGDTAMYLCATSRDKGSHQETQYFGPGTRLLVL.

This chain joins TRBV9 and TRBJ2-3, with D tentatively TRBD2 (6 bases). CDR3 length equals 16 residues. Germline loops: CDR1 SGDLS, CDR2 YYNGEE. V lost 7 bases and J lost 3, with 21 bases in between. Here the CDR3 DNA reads TGTGCCAGCGGTGGTAGTGGAGGGGCCTCGACAGATACGCAGTATTTT. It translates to CASGGSGGASTDTQYF.

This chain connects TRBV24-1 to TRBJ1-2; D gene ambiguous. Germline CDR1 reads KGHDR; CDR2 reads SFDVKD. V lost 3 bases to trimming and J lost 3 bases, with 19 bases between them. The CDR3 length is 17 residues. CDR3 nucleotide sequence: TGTGCCACCAGTGATCCACGCCAGAGGGAGCGCCACTATGGCTACACCTTC. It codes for CATSDPRQRERHYGYTF.

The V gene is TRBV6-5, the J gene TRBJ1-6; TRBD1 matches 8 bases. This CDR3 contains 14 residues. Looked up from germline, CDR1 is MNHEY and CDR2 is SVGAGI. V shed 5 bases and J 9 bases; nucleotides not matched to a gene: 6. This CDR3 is CASSQDRDLSPLHF. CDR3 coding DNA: TGTGCCAGCAGTCAGGACAGGGACCTTTCACCCCTCCACTTT.

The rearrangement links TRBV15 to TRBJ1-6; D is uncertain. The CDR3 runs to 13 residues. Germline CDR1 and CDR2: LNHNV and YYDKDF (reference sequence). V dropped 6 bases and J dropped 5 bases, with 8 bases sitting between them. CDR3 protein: CATSSRDNSPLHF. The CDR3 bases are TGTGCCACCAGTAGTCGAGATAATTCACCCCTCCACTTT.

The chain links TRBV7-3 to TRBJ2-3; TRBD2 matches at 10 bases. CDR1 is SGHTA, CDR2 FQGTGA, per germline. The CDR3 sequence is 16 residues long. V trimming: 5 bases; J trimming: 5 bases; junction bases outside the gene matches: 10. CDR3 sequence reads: CASSPSSGGAGDTQYF. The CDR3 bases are TGTGCCAGCAGCCCCTCGAGCGGGGGGGCTGGAGATACGCAGTATTTT.

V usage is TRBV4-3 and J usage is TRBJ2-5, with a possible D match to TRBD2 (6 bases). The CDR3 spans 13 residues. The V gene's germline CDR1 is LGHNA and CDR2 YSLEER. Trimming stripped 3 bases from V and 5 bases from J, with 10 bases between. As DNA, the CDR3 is TGCGCCAGCAGCCAGATTGCGGGGGAGACCCAGTACTTC. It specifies CASSQIAGETQYF.

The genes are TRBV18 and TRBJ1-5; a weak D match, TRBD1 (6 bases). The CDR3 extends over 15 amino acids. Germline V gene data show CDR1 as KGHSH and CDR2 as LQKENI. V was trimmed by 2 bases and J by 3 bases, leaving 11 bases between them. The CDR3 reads CASSPGGADNQPQHF. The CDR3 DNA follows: TGTGCCAGCTCACCAGGGGGGGCTGACAATCAGCCCCAGCATTTT.

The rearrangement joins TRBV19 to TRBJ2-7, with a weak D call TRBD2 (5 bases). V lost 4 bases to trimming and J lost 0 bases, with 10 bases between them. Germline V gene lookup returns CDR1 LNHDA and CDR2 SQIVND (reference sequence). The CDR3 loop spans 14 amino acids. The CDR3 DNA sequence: TGTGCCAGTAGTACCGGGATCAGCTCCTACGAGCAGTACTTC. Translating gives CASSTGISSYEQYF.

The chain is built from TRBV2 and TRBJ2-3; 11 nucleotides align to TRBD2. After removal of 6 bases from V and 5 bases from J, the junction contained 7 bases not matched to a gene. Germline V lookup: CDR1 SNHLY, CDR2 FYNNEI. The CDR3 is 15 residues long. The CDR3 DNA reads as TGTGCCAGCAGCGTTAGCGGGGGGGCGATAGATACGCAGTATTTT. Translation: CASSVSGGAIDTQYF.

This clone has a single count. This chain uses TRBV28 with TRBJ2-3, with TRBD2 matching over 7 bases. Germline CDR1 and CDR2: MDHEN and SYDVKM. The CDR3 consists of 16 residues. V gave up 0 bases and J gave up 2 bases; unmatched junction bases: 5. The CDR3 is CASSLWASGDTDTQYF. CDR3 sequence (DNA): TGTGCCAGCAGTTTATGGGCCAGCGGGGACACAGATACGCAGTATTTT. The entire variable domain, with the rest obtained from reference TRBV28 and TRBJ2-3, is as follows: DVKVTQSSRYLVKRTGEKVFLECVQDMDHENMFWYRQDPGLGLRLIYFSYDVKMKEKGDIPEGYSVSREKKERFSLILESASTNQTSMYLCASSLWASGDTDTQYFGPGTRLTVL.